This T cell receptor (beta chain) appears in the sequencing data of a study of blood T cell repertoires in COVID-19. Study details: The study drew acute and convalescent COVID-19 samples from the United States, Italy and Spain. The analysed material was cDNA or gDNA that came from T cells, B-cell-depleted T cells, or PBMCs.

This CDR3 region has 14 residues. Original handling: Amplification of reference gene primers was used by the study to estimate nucleated cell counts. Libraries were prepared by immunoSEQ multiplex PCR; TCRdb keeps only in-frame clonotypes and omits some of them. D and trimming were read from the DNA, whereas the V and J calls and clone size are those reported in that table. The data contain more than 45,000 clones, about 90% of them singletons. The sample consisted of peripheral blood. The chain employs TRBV21-1 and TRBJ1-5; TRBD1 was called by the table and not checked on the DNA. TRBV21-1 is a pseudogene locus. The receptor comes from a human donor in a cohort sampled during active COVID-19. In nucleotides, the CDR3 is TGTGCCAGCAGCAAAAACAGGCGCAATCAGCCCCAGCATTTT. This gives the protein CASSKNRRNQPQHF.